This TCR beta chain stems from a study of blood T cell repertoires in COVID-19. Study summary: The study drew acute and convalescent COVID-19 samples from the United States, Italy and Spain.

Living in under 30 US areas, the participants were between roughly 18 and 95 years of age. Cohorts were determined from participant-reported clinical history. Trimming took 7 bases from V and 4 from J; bases not matched to a gene: 9. CDR3 size: 15 residues. Germline lookup yields CDR1 SGHTA and CDR2 FQGNSA. Data came from immunoSEQ multiplex PCR; TCRdb stores just in-frame clones and leaves some out. The sample has some 490,000 clones, around 85% seen once. What was sequenced was PBMCs or T cells enriched from blood (not recorded which). The TCR originated in a woman aged 60-75 years who had recovered from COVID-19. The chain combines TRBV7-2 with TRBJ2-5, with 10 bases fitting TRBD1. The CDR3 is CASTPDRGLGETQYF. The CDR3 region has the DNA TGTGCCAGCACCCCTGACAGGGGGCTAGGAGAGACCCAGTACTTC.